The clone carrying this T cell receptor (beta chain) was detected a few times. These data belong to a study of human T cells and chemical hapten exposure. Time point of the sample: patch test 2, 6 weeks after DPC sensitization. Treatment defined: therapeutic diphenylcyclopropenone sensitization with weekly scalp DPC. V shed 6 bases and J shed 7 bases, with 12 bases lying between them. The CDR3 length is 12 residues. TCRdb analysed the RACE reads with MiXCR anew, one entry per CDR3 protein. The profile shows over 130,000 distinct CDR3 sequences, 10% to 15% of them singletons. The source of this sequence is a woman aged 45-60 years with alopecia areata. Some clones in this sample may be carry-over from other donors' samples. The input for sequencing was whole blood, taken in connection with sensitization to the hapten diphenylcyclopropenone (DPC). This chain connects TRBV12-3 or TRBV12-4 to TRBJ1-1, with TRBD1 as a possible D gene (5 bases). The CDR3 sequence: CASSSQGFEAFF. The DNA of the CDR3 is TGTGCCAGCAGCTCGCAGGGTTTTGAAGCTTTCTTT.